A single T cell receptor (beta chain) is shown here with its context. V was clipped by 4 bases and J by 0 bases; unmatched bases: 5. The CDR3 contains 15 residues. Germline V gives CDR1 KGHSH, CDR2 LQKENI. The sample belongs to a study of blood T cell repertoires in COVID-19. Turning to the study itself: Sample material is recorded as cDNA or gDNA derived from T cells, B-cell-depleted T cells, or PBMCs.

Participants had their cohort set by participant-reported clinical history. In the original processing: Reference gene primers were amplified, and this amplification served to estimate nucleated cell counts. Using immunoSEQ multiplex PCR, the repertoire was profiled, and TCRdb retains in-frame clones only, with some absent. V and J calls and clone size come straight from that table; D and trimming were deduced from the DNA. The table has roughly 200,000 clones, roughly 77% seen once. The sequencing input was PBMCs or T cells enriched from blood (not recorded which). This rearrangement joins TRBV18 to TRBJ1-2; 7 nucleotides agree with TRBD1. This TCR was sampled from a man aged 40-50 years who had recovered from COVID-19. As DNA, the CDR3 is TGTGCCAGCTCACAAGACAGGGTGTCTAACTATGGCTACACCTTC. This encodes CASSQDRVSNYGYTF.